This entry is about one T cell receptor (beta chain). As yet, its antigen is unknown. This record comes from a study of T-cell memory formation after mild COVID-19. Across the whole study: Largely donor-specific sequence clusters came from a couple of donors. Points from the study as a whole: CD4+ contracting clones were found mainly in CM and EM, and CD8+ ones in EMRA. That cross-reactive memory joined was suggested by some responding clones appearing in pre-infection memory. Specificity for SARS-CoV-2 was not confirmed among the second-wave clones peaking on day 37.

Using its own MiXCR run on the 5' RACE reads, TCRdb lists one record per CDR3 protein. The data contain about 130,000 distinct CDR3 sequences, about 17% of them singletons. Trimming took off 6 bases at V and 4 bases at J, with 13 bases between the two ends. This CDR3 has 14 residues. The V gene is TRBV12-3 or TRBV12-4, the J gene TRBJ2-1, with D possibly TRBD1 on 5 matching bases. The origin of this receptor is a man younger than 30 who had mild COVID-19 (a few samples of this study predate the infection). Cell type and time point are not known. Sample: PBMCs or a T cell subset sorted from them (not recorded which). The DNA of the CDR3 is TGTGCCAGCAGGGATCTTGACAGATACAATGAGCAGTTCTTC. Residues: CASRDLDRYNEQFF.